Presented here are 12 T cell receptor beta chains from one specimen sequenced in a study of cytomegalovirus exposure and HLA in healthy donors. Sequenced by immunoSEQ multiplex PCR; TCRdb stores in-frame clones only, minus some. This sample has about 170,000 clones, with 89% found just once. Input material: PBMCs. Receptors originate from a young woman in good health and CMV-seropositive.

The V and J genes are TRBV14 and TRBJ2-7, with 8 bases matching TRBD1. The length of the CDR3 is 17 residues. The germline CDR1 and CDR2 sequences are SGHDN and FVKESK. Trimming removed 2 bases from V and 6 bases from J; junction bases left unmatched: 15. This CDR3 is CASSQWGSGGGIGEQYF. The CDR3 DNA reads as TGTGCCAGCAGCCAATGGGGGTCAGGGGGCGGAATTGGCGAGCAGTACTTC.

V and J are TRBV13 and TRBJ2-7, with D perhaps matching TRBD1 (6 bases). The CDR3 runs 16 residues. Trimming took 3 bases from V and 1 from J, leaving 16 bases between them. Germline V CDR1 and CDR2: PRHDT, FYEKMQ (reference sequence). CDR3 nucleotide sequence: TGTGCCAGCAGCTTCCCCGGACAGTCAAAATCCTACGAGCAGTACTTC. Translation gives CASSFPGQSKSYEQYF.

The chain employs TRBV5-6 and TRBJ2-2; D may be TRBD1 (5 bases). V was clipped by 0 bases and J by 4 bases, with 10 bases between them. The CDR3 length is 15 residues. Germline V lookup: CDR1 SGHDT, CDR2 YYEEEE. The CDR3 DNA follows: TGTGCCAGCAGCTTGGAACAGGAATCCACCGGGGAGCTGTTTTTT. This encodes CASSLEQESTGELFF.

The DNA of the CDR3 is TGCGCCAGCAGCCAAGATAGGGGCCATGAGCAGTTCTTC. Translating gives CASSQDRGHEQFF. The V call is TRBV4-3, the J call TRBJ2-1; a possible D gene is TRBD1 (5 bases). Germline values: CDR1 LGHNA, CDR2 YSLEER. Deletions cut 0 bases from V and 8 bases from J, with 8 bases between. The CDR3 is made up of 13 amino acids.

This clone was recorded only once. The V and J genes are TRBV5-1 and TRBJ2-7, with TRBD2 identical over 9 bases. V was clipped by 1 base and J by 12 bases; unmatched bases: 5. This CDR3 is built from 12 residues. Germline CDR1 is SGHRS and CDR2 is YFSETQ. The DNA for the CDR3 is TGCGCCAGCAGCTTGCTAGCGGGAAACCCGTACTTC. Translation gives CASSLLAGNPYF.

The chain employs TRBV10-2 and TRBJ1-5, with a tentative D call TRBD1 (5 bases). The V end was cut by 7 bases, the J end by 4 bases, with 14 bases between. There are 14 residues in the CDR3. Germline V gene sequence: CDR1 WSHSY, CDR2 SAAADI. The CDR3, as DNA: TGCGCCAGCACCGGAGGGGTGGGAAATCAGCCCCAGCATTTT. Amino acids: CASTGGVGNQPQHF.

The chain carries TRBV28 and TRBJ2-3, with D perhaps matching TRBD2 (6 bases). V was pared by 6 bases and J by 1 base, with 17 bases between. Germline-derived CDR1 and CDR2 are MDHEN and SYDVKM. The CDR3 runs 16 residues. The CDR3 reads CASSLGGLGGTDTQYF. Here the CDR3 DNA reads TGTGCCAGCAGCCTCGGGGGATTAGGGGGCACAGATACGCAGTATTTT. Based on the CDR3 plus reference TRBV28 and TRBJ2-3, the full variable domain is DVKVTQSSRYLVKRTGEKVFLECVQDMDHENMFWYRQDPGLGLRLIYFSYDVKMKEKGDIPEGYSVSREKKERFSLILESASTNQTSMYLCASSLGGLGGTDTQYFGPGTRLTVL.

V is TRBV19 and J is TRBJ1-1; a possible D gene is TRBD1 (5 bases). This CDR3 spans 13 amino acids. Germline V gene lookup returns CDR1 LNHDA and CDR2 SQIVND (reference sequence). The V end was cut by 5 bases, the J end by 0 bases, with 7 bases between. CDR3 coding DNA: TGTGCCAGTAGTGACAGAATGAACACTGAAGCTTTCTTT. Translation: CASSDRMNTEAFF.

The chain has TRBV19 and TRBJ1-5, with 8 bases matching TRBD1. Unmatched junction bases numbered 12, after V lost 10 bases and J lost 7 bases. Germline CDR1 and CDR2: LNHDA and SQIVND (reference sequence). This CDR3 is 14 amino acids long. CDR3 DNA: TGTGCCACCAGTCCTCCAGGGGGCAGGCAGCCCCAGCATTTT. It codes for CATSPPGGRQPQHF.

The rearrangement links TRBV6-5 to TRBJ2-3; D possibly corresponds to TRBD2 (5 bases). With 6 bases removed from V and 6 bases from J, the gap between germline ends came to 7 bases. Germline loops: CDR1 MNHEY, CDR2 SVGAGI. The CDR3 runs to 11 residues. CDR3 DNA: TGTGCCAGCAGCATAGCGGATACGCAGTATTTT. Translation gives CASSIADTQYF.

The rearrangement joins TRBV18 to TRBJ1-2, with 9 positions matching TRBD1. V lost 2 bases and J lost 7; bases outside the gene matches: 8. This CDR3 is built from 15 residues. The germline V gene encodes CDR1 KGHSH and CDR2 LQKENI. CDR3 in DNA: TGTGCCAGCTCACCAGTAACCGGGACAGGGTCTGGCTACACCTTC. Translation gives CASSPVTGTGSGYTF.

The gene calls are TRBV11-3 and TRBJ2-1, with D tentatively TRBD2 (6 bases). The CDR3 loop spans 15 amino acids. V lost 1 base and J lost 3, with 10 bases in between. CDR1 and CDR2 (germline): SGHNT, YENEEA. The CDR3: CASSLAGEVYNEQFF. In DNA form, the CDR3 reads TGTGCCAGCAGCTTAGCGGGAGAGGTCTACAATGAGCAGTTCTTC.